This T cell receptor beta chain was observed in a study of response to subunit inactivated influenza vaccine. Notes on the study in general: Authors suggested seasonal influenza vaccinations each recruit few new T cells.

This clonotype was counted between two and nine times. Its antigen is not known. Using its own MiXCR run on the RT-PCR reads, TCRdb lists one record per CDR3 protein. The repertoire holds 650,000 to 800,000 distinct CDR3 sequences, around 18% seen once, with 11% in the top ten. CDR1 and CDR2 from the germline V gene are MDHEN and SYDVKM. V was pared by 3 bases and J by 8 bases, with 7 bases between. This CDR3 region has 11 residues. The rearrangement joins TRBV28 to TRBJ1-2; D not resolved. Sequenced material: PBMCs from blood, taken roughly 5 days after vaccination. The TCR was taken from a man between 45 and 60 years old who received an inactivated influenza vaccine. The CDR3 reads CASSFKSGYTF. The CDR3 bases are TGTGCCAGCAGTTTCAAGTCCGGCTACACCTTC.